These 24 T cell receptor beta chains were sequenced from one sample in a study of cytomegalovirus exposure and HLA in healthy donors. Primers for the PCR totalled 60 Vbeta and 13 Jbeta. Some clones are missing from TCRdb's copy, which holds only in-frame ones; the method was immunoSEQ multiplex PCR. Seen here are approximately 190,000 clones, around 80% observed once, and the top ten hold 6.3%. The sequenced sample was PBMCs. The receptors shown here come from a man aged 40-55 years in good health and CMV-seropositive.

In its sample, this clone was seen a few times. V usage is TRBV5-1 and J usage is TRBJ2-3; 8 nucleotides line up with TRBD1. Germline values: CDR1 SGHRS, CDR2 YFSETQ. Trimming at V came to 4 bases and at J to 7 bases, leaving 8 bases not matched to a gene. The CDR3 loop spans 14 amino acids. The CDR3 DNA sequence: TGCGCCAGCAGCCAAATGGACAGGGAGAATACGCAGTATTTT. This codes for CASSQMDRENTQYF.

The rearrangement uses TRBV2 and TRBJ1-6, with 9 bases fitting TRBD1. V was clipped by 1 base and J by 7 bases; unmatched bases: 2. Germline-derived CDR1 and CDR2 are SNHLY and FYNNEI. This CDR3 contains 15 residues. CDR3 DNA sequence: TGTGCCAGCAGTGAAGAGGGGACAGGGAATTCACCCCTCCACTTT. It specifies CASSEEGTGNSPLHF.

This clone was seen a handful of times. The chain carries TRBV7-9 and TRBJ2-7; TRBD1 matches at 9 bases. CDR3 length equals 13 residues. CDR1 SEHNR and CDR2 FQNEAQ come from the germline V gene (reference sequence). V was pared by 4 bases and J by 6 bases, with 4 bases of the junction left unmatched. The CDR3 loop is CASSYGTGTEQYF. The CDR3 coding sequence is TGTGCCAGCAGCTATGGGACAGGGACCGAGCAGTACTTC.

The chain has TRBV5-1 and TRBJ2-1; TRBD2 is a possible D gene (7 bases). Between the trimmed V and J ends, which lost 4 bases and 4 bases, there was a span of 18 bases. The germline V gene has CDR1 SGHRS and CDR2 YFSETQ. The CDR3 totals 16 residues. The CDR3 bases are TGCGCCAGCAGCGTTACAGGCGGGGGCCTGTACAATGAGCAGTTCTTC. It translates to CASSVTGGGLYNEQFF.

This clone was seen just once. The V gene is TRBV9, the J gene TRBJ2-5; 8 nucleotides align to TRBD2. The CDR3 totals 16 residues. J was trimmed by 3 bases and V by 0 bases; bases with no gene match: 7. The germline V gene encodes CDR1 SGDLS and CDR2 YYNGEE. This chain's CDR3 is CASSVAGREGEETQYF. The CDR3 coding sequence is TGTGCCAGCAGCGTAGCTGGACGGGAGGGAGAAGAGACCCAGTACTTC.

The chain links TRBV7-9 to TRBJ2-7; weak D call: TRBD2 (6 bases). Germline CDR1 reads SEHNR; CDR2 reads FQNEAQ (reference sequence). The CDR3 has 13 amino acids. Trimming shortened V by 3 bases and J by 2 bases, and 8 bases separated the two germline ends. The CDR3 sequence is CASSFGGTYEQYF. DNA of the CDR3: TGTGCCAGCAGCTTCGGGGGTACCTACGAGCAGTACTTC.

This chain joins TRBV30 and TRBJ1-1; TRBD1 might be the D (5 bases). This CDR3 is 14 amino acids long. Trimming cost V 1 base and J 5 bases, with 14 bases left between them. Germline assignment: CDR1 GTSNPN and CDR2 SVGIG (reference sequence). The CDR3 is CAWSEPGWSTEAFF. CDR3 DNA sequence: TGTGCCTGGAGTGAACCAGGGTGGAGTACTGAAGCTTTCTTT.

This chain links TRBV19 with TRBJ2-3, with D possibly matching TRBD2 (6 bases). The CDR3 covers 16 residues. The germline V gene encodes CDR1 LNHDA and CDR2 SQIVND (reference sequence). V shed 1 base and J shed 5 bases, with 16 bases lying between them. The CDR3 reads CASSIGSGSRRDTQYF. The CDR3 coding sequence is TGTGCCAGTAGTATAGGGAGCGGGTCTCGGCGAGATACGCAGTATTTT.

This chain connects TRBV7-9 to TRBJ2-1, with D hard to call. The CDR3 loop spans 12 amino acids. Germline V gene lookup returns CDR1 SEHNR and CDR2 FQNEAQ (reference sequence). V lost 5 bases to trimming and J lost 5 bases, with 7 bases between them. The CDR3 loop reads CASSPRNNEQFF. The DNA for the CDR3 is TGTGCCAGCAGCCCGCGAAACAATGAGCAGTTCTTC.

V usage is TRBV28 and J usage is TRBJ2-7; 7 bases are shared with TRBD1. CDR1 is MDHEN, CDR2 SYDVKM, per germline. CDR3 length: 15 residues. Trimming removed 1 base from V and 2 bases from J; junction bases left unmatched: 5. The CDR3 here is CASSLSGQGAYEQYF. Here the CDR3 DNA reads TGTGCCAGCAGTTTATCTGGGCAGGGGGCCTACGAGCAGTACTTC.

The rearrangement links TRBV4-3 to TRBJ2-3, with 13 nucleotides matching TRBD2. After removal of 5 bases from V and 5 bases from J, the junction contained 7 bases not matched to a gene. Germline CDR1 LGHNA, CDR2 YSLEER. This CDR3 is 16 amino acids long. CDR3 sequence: CASSTRLAGGLDTQYF. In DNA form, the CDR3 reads TGCGCCAGCAGCACCCGACTAGCGGGGGGCTTAGATACGCAGTATTTT.

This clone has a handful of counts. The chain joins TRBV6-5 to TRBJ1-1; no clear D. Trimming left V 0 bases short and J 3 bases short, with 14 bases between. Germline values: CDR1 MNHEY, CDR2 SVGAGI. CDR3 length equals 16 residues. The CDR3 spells CASSYSFRGGHTEAFF. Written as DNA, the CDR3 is TGTGCCAGCAGTTACTCGTTTCGGGGAGGGCACACTGAAGCTTTCTTT.

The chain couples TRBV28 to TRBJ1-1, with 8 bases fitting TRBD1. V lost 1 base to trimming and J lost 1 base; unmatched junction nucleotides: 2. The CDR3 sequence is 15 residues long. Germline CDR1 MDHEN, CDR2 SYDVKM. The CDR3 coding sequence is TGTGCCAGCAGTTTATTAGGGACAGGGAACACTGAAGCTTTCTTT. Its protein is CASSLLGTGNTEAFF. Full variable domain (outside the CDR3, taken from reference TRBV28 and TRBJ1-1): DVKVTQSSRYLVKRTGEKVFLECVQDMDHENMFWYRQDPGLGLRLIYFSYDVKMKEKGDIPEGYSVSREKKERFSLILESASTNQTSMYLCASSLLGTGNTEAFFGQGTRLTVV.

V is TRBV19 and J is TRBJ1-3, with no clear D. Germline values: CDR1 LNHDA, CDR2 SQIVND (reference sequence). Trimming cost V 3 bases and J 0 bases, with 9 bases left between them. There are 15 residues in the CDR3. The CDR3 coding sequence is TGTGCCAGTAGTATCGGCGGAATCTCTGGAAACACCATATATTTT. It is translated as CASSIGGISGNTIYF.

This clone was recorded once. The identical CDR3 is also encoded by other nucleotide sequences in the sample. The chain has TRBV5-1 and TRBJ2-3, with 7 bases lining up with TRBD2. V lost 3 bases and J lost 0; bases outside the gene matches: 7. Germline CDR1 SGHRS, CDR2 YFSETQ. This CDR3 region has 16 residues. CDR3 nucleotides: TGCGCCAGCAGCTGGGGGGGAACGAGAAGCACAGATACGCAGTATTTT. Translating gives CASSWGGTRSTDTQYF.

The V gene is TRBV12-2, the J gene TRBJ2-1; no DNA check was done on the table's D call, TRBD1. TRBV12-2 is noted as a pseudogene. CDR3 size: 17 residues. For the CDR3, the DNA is TGTGCAAGTCGCCCAAGACAGGGGGCAAGGGAAGTGAATGAGCAGTTCTTC. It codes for CASRPRQGAREVNEQFF.

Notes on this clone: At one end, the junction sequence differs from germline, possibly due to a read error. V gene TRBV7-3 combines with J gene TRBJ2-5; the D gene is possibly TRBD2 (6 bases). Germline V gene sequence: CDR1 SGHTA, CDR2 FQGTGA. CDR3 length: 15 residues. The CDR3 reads CASSLTGTHKETQYF. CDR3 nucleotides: TGTGCCAGCAGCCTAACCGGGACTCACAAAGAGACCCAGTACTTC.

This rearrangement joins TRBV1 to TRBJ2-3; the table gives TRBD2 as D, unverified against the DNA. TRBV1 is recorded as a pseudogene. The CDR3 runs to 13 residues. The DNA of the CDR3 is TGCACCAGGAGGGGGGGCGGTCCAGATACGCAGTATTTT. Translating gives CTRRGGGPDTQYF.

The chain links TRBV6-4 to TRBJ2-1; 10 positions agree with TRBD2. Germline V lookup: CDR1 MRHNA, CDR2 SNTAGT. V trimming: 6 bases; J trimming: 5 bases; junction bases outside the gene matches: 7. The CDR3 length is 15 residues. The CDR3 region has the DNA TGTGCCAGCAGCCTCGGGACTAGCGACAACAATGAGCAGTTCTTC. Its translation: CASSLGTSDNNEQFF.

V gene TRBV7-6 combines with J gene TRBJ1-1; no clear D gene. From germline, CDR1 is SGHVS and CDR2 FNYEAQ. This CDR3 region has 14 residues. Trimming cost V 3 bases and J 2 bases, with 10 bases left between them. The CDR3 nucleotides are TGTGCCAGCAGCTTCGGAGGGATTAACACTGAAGCTTTCTTT. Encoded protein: CASSFGGINTEAFF.

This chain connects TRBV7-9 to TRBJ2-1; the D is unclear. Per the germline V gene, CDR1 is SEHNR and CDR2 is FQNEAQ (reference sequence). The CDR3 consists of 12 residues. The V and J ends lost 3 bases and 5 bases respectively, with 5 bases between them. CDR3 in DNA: TGTGCCAGCAGCTTCACTAACAATGAGCAGTTCTTC. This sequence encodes CASSFTNNEQFF.

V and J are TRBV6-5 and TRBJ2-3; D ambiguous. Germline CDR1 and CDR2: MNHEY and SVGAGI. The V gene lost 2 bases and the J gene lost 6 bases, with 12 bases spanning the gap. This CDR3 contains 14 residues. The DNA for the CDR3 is TGTGCCAGCAGTTACGAGCCGACCGGGGATACGCAGTATTTT. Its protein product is CASSYEPTGDTQYF.

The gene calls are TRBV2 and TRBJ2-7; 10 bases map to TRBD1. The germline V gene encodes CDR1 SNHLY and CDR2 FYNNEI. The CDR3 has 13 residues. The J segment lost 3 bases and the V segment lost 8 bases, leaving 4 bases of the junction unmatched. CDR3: CASERTGGYEQYF. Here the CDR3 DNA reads TGTGCCAGCGAGCGGACAGGGGGCTACGAGCAGTACTTC.

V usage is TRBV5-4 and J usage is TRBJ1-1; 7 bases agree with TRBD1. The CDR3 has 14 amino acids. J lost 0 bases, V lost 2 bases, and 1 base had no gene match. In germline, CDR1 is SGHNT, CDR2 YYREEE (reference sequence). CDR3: CASSLDRVNTEAFF. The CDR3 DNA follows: TGTGCCAGCAGCTTAGACAGGGTGAACACTGAAGCTTTCTTT.